These 15 T cell receptor beta chains originate from one sample sequenced in a study of blood T cell repertoires in COVID-19. Here immunoSEQ multiplex PCR was the method, and the copy in TCRdb shows in-frame clones only, minus some. Among roughly 200,000 clones, 65% to 85% were seen once, and the ten largest hold 25% to 35%. Material: peripheral blood. The receptors shown here come from a man aged 35 to 55 with acute or convalescent COVID-19.

V usage is TRBV7-9 and J usage is TRBJ2-1; TRBD2 might be the D (5 bases). This CDR3 has 13 residues. The germline V and J ends were trimmed by 4 bases and 11 bases, with 15 bases remaining between them. CDR1 SEHNR and CDR2 FQNEAQ come from the germline V gene (reference sequence). This CDR3 is CASSSLTEDKQFF. CDR3 DNA: TGTGCCAGCAGCTCCCTCACGGAGGATAAGCAGTTCTTC.

The chain employs TRBV7-2 and TRBJ1-2; D not certain. This CDR3 has 14 residues. V was clipped by 4 bases and J by 6 bases, with 15 bases between them. Germline-derived CDR1 and CDR2 are SGHTA and FQGNSA. CDR3 in amino acids: CASSSNWGGDGYTF. The CDR3 coding sequence is TGTGCCAGCAGCTCCAATTGGGGAGGAGATGGCTACACCTTC.

The chain combines TRBV11-2 with TRBJ1-6, with 9 positions matching TRBD1. CDR3 size: 16 residues. Trimming took 3 bases from V and 5 from J; bases not matched to a gene: 5. The germline V gene has CDR1 SGHAT and CDR2 FQNNGV. The CDR3 region has the DNA TGTGCCAGCAGCTTTTCACAGGGGGCGAATAATTCACCCCTCCACTTT. Translating it yields CASSFSQGANNSPLHF.

V is TRBV7-6 and J is TRBJ2-3; possibly TRBD1 for D (5 bases). V lost 1 base, J lost 2 bases, and 13 bases lay in between. The CDR3 runs 16 residues. CDR1 and CDR2 from the germline V gene are SGHVS and FNYEAQ. CDR3 nucleotide sequence: TGTGCCAGCAGCTTAGGGGCCTCAGGGTTCACAGATACGCAGTATTTT. Its translation is CASSLGASGFTDTQYF. The variable domain in full, completed from reference TRBV7-6 and TRBJ2-3, reads GAGVSQSPRYKVTKRGQDVALRCDPISGHVSLYWYRQALGQGPEFLTYFNYEAQQDKSGLPNDRFSAERPEGSISTLTIQRTEQRDSAMYRCASSLGASGFTDTQYFGPGTRLTVL.

The rearrangement links TRBV6-5 to TRBJ1-1; TRBD1 aligns across 12 bases. J gave up 12 bases and V 0 bases, and 11 bases lay outside the gene matches. From germline, CDR1 is MNHEY and CDR2 SVGAGI. The length of the CDR3 is 16 residues. CDR3 DNA sequence: TGTGCCAGCAGTTACTCTTTCGTGGAGGGGACAGGGGGCCCTTTCTTT. It yields the protein CASSYSFVEGTGGPFF.

V usage is TRBV14 and J usage is TRBJ2-2; 8 bases fit TRBD2. Germline values: CDR1 SGHDN, CDR2 FVKESK. J gave up 7 bases and V 4 bases, and 8 bases lay outside the gene matches. The CDR3 has 15 residues. The CDR3 nucleotides are TGTGCCAGCAGCCCTTTAGCGGGACCTGACGGGGAGCTGTTTTTT. The encoded protein is CASSPLAGPDGELFF.

This chain connects TRBV3-1 (or the pseudogene TRBV3-2) to TRBJ2-1, with TRBD2 matching 10 bases. The CDR3 is made up of 17 amino acids. Per germline, CDR1 LGHDT and CDR2 YNNKEL (reference sequence). With V trimmed by 0 bases and J by 2 bases, 4 bases remained unmatched. In nucleotides, the CDR3 is TGTGCCAGCAGCCAAGACCATAGCGGGAGGCCCTACAATGAGCAGTTCTTC. Amino acids: CASSQDHSGRPYNEQFF.

The V gene is TRBV10-3, the J gene TRBJ1-1; possible D gene TRBD1, 6 bases. Trimming cost V 4 bases and J 6 bases, with 18 bases left between them. This CDR3 has 15 residues. The germline CDR1 and CDR2 sequences are ENHRY and SYGVKD. CDR3 region: CAISGKQGVAAEAFF. CDR3 bases: TGTGCCATCAGTGGGAAACAGGGTGTGGCGGCTGAAGCTTTCTTT.

The chain carries TRBV18 and TRBJ1-1, with unresolved D. V was clipped by 3 bases and J by 8 bases, with 13 bases between them. CDR1 is KGHSH, CDR2 LQKENI, per germline. This CDR3 is built from 13 residues. The CDR3 DNA follows: TGTGCCAGCTCACCCCGAGGATCTGAAGAAGCTTTCTTT. Translating gives CASSPRGSEEAFF.

The chain combines TRBV15 with TRBJ2-3; D perhaps matches TRBD2 (6 bases). The CDR3 sequence is 18 residues long. CDR1 is LNHNV, CDR2 YYDKDF, per germline (reference sequence). The ends were cut back, 0 bases at V and 0 bases at J, with 16 bases in the middle. In DNA form, the CDR3 reads TGTGCCACCAGCAGAGATCGGAGCGGGCTTACTAGCACAGATACGCAGTATTTT. Encoded protein: CATSRDRSGLTSTDTQYF.

The gene calls are TRBV30 and TRBJ1-2; 8 bases line up with TRBD1. Unmatched junction bases numbered 12, after V lost 6 bases and J lost 0 bases. This CDR3 has 16 amino acids. Germline-derived CDR1 and CDR2 are GTSNPN and SVGIG (reference sequence). The CDR3 loop is CACQTGVMRPNYGYTF. The CDR3 nucleotides read TGTGCCTGTCAGACAGGGGTGATGCGGCCTAACTATGGCTACACCTTC.

The chain is built from TRBV3-1 (or the pseudogene TRBV3-2) and TRBJ1-1, with 10 nucleotides matching TRBD1. Trimming at V came to 1 base and at J to 1 base, leaving 0 bases not matched to a gene. The CDR3 sequence is 15 residues long. The germline CDR1 and CDR2 sequences are LGHDT and YNNKEL (reference sequence). CDR3 sequence: CASSQGDRGNTEAFF. CDR3 bases: TGTGCCAGCAGCCAAGGGGACAGGGGGAACACTGAAGCTTTCTTT.

The chain couples TRBV14 to TRBJ2-3; TRBD2 might be the D (7 bases). Between the trimmed V and J ends, which lost 0 bases and 14 bases, there was a span of 21 bases. The CDR3 totals 15 residues. The germline V gene encodes CDR1 SGHDN and CDR2 FVKESK. This chain's CDR3 is CASSQDRLPAGAPYF. CDR3 DNA: TGTGCCAGCAGCCAAGATAGACTCCCGGCGGGGGCGCCGTATTTT.

The chain links TRBV30 to TRBJ1-1; 11 nucleotides align to TRBD1. CDR3 length: 15 residues. Per germline, CDR1 GTSNPN and CDR2 SVGIG (reference sequence). V shed 2 bases and J 4 bases; nucleotides not matched to a gene: 6. The CDR3 nucleotides read TGTGCCTGGAGTTCTCCCGGGACAGGGGGCACTGAAGCTTTCTTT. Translating it yields CAWSSPGTGGTEAFF.

V is TRBV2 and J is TRBJ1-2; 10 bases map to TRBD1. With 2 bases clipped from V and 5 bases from J, the junction kept 5 bases outside the gene matches. Per germline, CDR1 SNHLY and CDR2 FYNNEI. This CDR3 is 15 amino acids long. CDR3 amino acids: CASSERGQGYYGYTF. CDR3 DNA sequence: TGTGCCAGCAGTGAAAGGGGACAGGGGTATTATGGCTACACCTTC. The full variable domain, in which reference TRBV2 and TRBJ1-2 provide the parts outside the CDR3, is EPEVTQTPSHQVTQMGQEVILRCVPISNHLYFYWYRQILGQKVEFLVSFYNNEISEKSEIFDDQFSVERPDGSNFTLKIRSTKLEDSAMYFCASSERGQGYYGYTFGSGTRLTVV.